This T cell receptor (beta chain) was retrieved from a study of CD8 T cells in ankylosing spondylitis. Study-wide results and limits: Reported data indicate significant enrichment of disease-linked clones within matched ankylosing spondylitis synovial fluid. The disease-linked clones had a CD8+ phenotype and low blood frequencies. There was a TCR beta motif, made of fewer than 10 highly homologous variants, that appeared characteristic of ankylosing spondylitis blood.

In germline, CDR1 is MDHEN, CDR2 SYDVKM. The CDR3 contains 15 residues. The V and J ends lost 2 bases and 6 bases respectively, with 17 bases between them. A quantitative 5'-RACE method, one with molecular barcodes, was used to make TCR beta libraries. TCRdb processed the 5' RACE reads anew with MiXCR; each CDR3 protein has one entry. Of some 800,000 distinct CDR3 sequences listed, 10% to 15% are singletons. This clonotype turned up a few times. Its antigen is unidentified. The clonotype originates from a male donor with ankylosing spondylitis. The V call is TRBV28, the J call TRBJ2-7; the D gene is possibly TRBD2 (6 bases). Sequenced sample: blood, either unsorted or a sorted T cell fraction (not recorded which). CDR3 sequence: CASSLGGLRAGEQYF. Written as DNA, the CDR3 is TGTGCCAGCAGTTTAGGGGGACTTAGAGCCGGCGAGCAGTACTTC. Together with reference TRBV28 and TRBJ2-7, the CDR3 gives the full variable domain: DVKVTQSSRYLVKRTGEKVFLECVQDMDHENMFWYRQDPGLGLRLIYFSYDVKMKEKGDIPEGYSVSREKKERFSLILESASTNQTSMYLCASSLGGLRAGEQYFGPGTRLTVT.